The entry below gives a single TCR beta chain sequence along with its context. The antigen is unknown. Documented time point: week 5, during vaccination. With topical imiquimod, each dose of the vaccine consisted of 300 ug of mutant IDH1 20-mer peptide. Each of the donors came in with new WHO grade 3 or 4 astrocytomas that were IDH1-mutant and ATRX-lost. The method was immunoSEQ multiplex PCR; TCRdb's version includes in-frame clones alone and lacks a portion of them. The table records around 50,000 clones, just under 90% of them present only once. The data were obtained in a study of a mutant IDH1 vaccine in newly diagnosed glioma. Study-wide context: Weeks 1, 3, 5, 7, 11, 15, 19 and 23 were when patients received their eight vaccinations. Radiotherapy, temozolomide, or both had been given previously, and both were given to most. Findings of the study overall: Vaccine-induced responses were seen in 93.3% of patients, spanning several MHC alleles.

The V gene lost 5 bases and the J gene lost 4 bases, with 15 bases spanning the gap. This CDR3 comprises 14 residues. Germline V gene data show CDR1 as PRHDT and CDR2 as FYEKMQ (reference sequence). J is TRBJ2-7 and V is TRBV13; D is perhaps TRBD1 (6 bases). This sample comprised PBMCs, obtained from a glioma patient whose treatment included an IDH1 peptide vaccine. This receptor was taken from a woman aged 35 to 49 with glioma. The CDR3 DNA is TGTGCCAGCAGCACCGGACAGAGATTTTACGAGCAGTACTTC. It is translated as CASSTGQRFYEQYF. Combining the CDR3 with reference TRBV13 and TRBJ2-7 gives the whole variable domain AAGVIQSPRHLIKEKRETATLKCYPIPRHDTVYWYQQGPGQDPQFLISFYEKMQSDKGSIPDRFSAQQFSDYHSELNMSSLELGDSALYFCASSTGQRFYEQYFGPGTRLTVT.